This T cell receptor beta chain was observed in a study of blood T cell repertoires in COVID-19. Whole-study context: The United States, Italy and Spain supplied acute and convalescent COVID-19 samples.

This CDR3 contains 14 residues. Trimming took off 1 base at V and 4 bases at J, with 10 bases between the two ends. The germline CDR1 and CDR2 sequences are MGHRA and YSYEKL. Authors' methods: Quantification of nucleated cells was approximated via reference gene primer amplification. Method: immunoSEQ multiplex PCR; TCRdb's copy keeps in-frame clones and lacks some. That table gives V, J and clone size, and the DNA gave D and trimming. The sample holds fewer than 350,000 clones, around 86% seen once. Participants, roughly 18 to 90 years old, spanned some 23 US areas. The study counted Cohort 3 donors as recovered given two negative PCRs, clearance, or symptom resolution.

This sequence was found in a woman between 35 and 50 years old who had recovered from COVID-19. The sequenced sample was PBMCs or T cells enriched from blood (not recorded which). This sequence joins TRBV4-1 and TRBJ1-1; D might be TRBD1 (5 bases). The CDR3 sequence: CASSQVGRATEAFF. Here the CDR3 DNA reads TGCGCCAGCAGCCAAGTTGGCAGGGCCACTGAAGCTTTCTTT.